What follows is one T cell receptor beta chain and its context. The germline V gene has CDR1 KGHSH and CDR2 LQKENI. This CDR3 has 16 residues. V lost 3 bases, J lost 5 bases, and 9 bases stayed unmatched. Sequencing used immunoSEQ multiplex PCR; TCRdb keeps in-frame clones, though not all of them. The table shows roughly 1,600,000 clones, with 98% occurring only once. Healthy HIV-negative adults with no recent acute infections or vaccinations were recruited as donors. These data belong to a study of shared clonotypes between healthy human individuals. Sequencing was carried out using naive CD4+ T cells sorted from blood. Indicated subset: CD45RA+ positively selected. The chain uses TRBV18 and TRBJ1-5; 8 bases match TRBD1. The TCR was taken from a man aged 30 to 39 in good health. The CDR3 region has the DNA TGTGCCAGCTCACCCACCATTGGGACAGGTCATCAGCCCCAGCATTTT. This translates into CASSPTIGTGHQPQHF.